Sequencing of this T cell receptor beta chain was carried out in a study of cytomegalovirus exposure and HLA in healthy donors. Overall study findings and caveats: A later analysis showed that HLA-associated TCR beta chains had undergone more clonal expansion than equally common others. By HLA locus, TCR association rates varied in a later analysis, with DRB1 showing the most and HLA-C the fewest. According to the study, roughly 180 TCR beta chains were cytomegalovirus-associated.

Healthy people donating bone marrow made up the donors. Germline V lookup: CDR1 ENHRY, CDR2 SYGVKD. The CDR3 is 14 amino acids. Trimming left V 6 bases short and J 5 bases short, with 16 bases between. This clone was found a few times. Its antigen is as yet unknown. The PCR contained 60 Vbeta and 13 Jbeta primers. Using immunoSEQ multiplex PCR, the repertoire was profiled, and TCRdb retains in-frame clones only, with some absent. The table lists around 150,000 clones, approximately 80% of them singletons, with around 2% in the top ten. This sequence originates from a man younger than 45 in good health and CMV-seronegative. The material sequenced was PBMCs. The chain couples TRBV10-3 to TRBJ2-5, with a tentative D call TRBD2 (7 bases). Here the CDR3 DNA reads TGTGCCATCAGCCCAGGGGAGGGAGGGGAGACCCAGTACTTC. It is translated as CAISPGEGGETQYF.